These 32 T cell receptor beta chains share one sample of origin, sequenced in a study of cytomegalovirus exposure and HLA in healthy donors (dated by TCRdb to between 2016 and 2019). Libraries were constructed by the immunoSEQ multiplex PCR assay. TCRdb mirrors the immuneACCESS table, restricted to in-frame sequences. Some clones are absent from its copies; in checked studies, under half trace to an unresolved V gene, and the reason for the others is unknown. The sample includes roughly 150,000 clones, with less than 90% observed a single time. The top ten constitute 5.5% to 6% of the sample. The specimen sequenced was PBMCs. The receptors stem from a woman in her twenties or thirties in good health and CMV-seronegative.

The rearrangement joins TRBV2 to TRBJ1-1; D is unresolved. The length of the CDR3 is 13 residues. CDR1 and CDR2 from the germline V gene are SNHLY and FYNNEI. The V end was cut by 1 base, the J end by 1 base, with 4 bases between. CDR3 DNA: TGTGCCAGCAGTGAAGGAGAGAACACTGAAGCTTTCTTT. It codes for CASSEGENTEAFF.

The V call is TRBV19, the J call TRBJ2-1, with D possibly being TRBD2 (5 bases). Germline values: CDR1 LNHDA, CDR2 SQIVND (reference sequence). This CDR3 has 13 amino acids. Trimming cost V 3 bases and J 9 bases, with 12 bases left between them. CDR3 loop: CASSIRGGGEQFF. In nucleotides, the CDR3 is TGTGCCAGTAGTATTCGGGGTGGTGGTGAGCAGTTCTTC.

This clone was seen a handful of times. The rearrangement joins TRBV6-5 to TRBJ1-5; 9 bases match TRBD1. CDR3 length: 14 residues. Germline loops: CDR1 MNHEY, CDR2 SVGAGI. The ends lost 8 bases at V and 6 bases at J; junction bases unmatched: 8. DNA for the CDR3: TGTGCCAGCGCTAGGGACAGGGCGGTTCAGCCCCAGCATTTT. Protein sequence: CASARDRAVQPQHF.

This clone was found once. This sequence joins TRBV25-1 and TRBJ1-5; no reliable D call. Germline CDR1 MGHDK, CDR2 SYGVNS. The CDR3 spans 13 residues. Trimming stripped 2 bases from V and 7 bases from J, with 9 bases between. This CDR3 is CASSEGIQQPQHF. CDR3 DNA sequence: TGTGCCAGCAGTGAAGGGATTCAGCAGCCCCAGCATTTT.

The CDR3 DNA is TGTGCCAGCAGCTCTGGGGCGGGAGGCACCGGGGAGCTGTTTTTT. Protein: CASSSGAGGTGELFF. The chain has TRBV7-3 and TRBJ2-2; TRBD2 matches 8 bases. Trimming took 4 bases from V and 4 from J; bases not matched to a gene: 5. CDR3 length equals 15 residues. Per germline, CDR1 SGHTA and CDR2 FQGTGA. The entire variable domain, with the rest obtained from reference TRBV7-3 and TRBJ2-2, is as follows: GAGVSQTPSNKVTEKGKYVELRCDPISGHTALYWYRQSLGQGPEFLIYFQGTGAADDSGLPNDRFFAVRPEGSVSTLKIQRTERGDSAVYLCASSSGAGGTGELFFGEGSRLTVL.

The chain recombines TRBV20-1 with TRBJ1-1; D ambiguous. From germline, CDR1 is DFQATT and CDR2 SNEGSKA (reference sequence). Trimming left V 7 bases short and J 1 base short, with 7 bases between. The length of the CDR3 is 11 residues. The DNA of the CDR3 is TGCAGTGTTAGGGAGAACACTGAAGCTTTCTTT. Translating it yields CSVRENTEAFF.

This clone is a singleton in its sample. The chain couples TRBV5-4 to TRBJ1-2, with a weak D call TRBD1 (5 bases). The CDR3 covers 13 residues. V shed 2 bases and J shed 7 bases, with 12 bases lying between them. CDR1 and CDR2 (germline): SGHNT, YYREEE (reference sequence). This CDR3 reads CASSLDSPGGYTF. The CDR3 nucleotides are TGTGCCAGCAGCTTAGACAGCCCGGGTGGCTACACCTTC.

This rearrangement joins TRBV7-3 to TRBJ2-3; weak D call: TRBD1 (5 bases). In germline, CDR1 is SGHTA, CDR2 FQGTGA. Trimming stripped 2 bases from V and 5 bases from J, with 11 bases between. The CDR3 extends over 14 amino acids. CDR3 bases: TGTGCCAGCAGCTTAGTAGGGGTGGGAGATACGCAGTATTTT. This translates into CASSLVGVGDTQYF.

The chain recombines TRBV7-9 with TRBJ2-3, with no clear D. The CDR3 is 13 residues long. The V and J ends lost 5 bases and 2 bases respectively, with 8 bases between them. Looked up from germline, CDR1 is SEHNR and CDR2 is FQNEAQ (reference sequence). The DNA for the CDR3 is TGTGCCAGCAGCCTTGGGTCCACAGATACGCAGTATTTT. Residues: CASSLGSTDTQYF.

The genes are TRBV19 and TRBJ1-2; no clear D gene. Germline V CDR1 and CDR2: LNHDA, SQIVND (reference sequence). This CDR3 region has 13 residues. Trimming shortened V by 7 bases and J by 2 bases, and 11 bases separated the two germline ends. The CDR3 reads CASKWHGNYGYTF. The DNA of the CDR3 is TGTGCCAGTAAGTGGCACGGAAACTATGGCTACACCTTC.

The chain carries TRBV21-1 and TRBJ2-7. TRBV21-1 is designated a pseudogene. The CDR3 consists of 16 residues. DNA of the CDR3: TGTGCCAGCAGCACCCACCTGCGTGGGGGCTCCTACGAGCAGTACTTC. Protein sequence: CASSTHLRGGSYEQYF.

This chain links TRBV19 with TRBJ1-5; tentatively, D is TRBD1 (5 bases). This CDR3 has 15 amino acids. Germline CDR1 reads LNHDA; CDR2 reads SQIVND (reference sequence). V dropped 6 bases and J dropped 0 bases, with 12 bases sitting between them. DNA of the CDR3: TGTGCCAGTAGGAGTAGGGGATATAGCAATCAGCCCCAGCATTTT. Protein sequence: CASRSRGYSNQPQHF.

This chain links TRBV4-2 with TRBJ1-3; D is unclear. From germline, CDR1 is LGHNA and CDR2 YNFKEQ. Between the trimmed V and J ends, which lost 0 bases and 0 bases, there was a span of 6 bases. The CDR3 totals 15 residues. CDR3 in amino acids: CASSQDSNSGNTIYF. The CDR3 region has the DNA TGTGCCAGCAGCCAAGATTCTAACTCTGGAAACACCATATATTTT.

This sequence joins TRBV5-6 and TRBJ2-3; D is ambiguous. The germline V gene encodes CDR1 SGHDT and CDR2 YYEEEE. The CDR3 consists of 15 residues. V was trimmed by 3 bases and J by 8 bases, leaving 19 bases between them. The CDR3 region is CASSSKDLWLATQYF. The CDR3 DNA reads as TGTGCCAGCAGCTCGAAGGATCTCTGGTTGGCTACGCAGTATTTT.

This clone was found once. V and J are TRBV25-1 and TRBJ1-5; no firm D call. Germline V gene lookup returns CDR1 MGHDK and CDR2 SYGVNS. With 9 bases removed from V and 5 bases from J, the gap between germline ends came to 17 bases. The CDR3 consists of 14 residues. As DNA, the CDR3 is TGTGCCAGTCCCGAGTCGTCGGCCCATCAGCCCCAGCATTTT. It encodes CASPESSAHQPQHF.

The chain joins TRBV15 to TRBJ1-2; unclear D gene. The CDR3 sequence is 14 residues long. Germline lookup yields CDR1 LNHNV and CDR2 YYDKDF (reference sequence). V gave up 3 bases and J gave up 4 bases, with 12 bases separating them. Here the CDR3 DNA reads TGTGCCACCAGCAGCCTACGGGAAGGCTATGGCTACACCTTC. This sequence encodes CATSSLREGYGYTF. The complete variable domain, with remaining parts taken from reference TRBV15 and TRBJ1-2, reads DAMVIQNPRYQVTQFGKPVTLSCSQTLNHNVMYWYQQKSSQAPKLLFHYYDKDFNNEADTPDNFQSRRPNTSFCFLDIRSPGLGDTAMYLCATSSLREGYGYTFGSGTRLTVV.

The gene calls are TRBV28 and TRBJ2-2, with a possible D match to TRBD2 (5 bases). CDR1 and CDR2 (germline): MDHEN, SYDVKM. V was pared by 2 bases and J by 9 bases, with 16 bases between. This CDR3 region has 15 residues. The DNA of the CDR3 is TGTGCCAGCAGTTTAGCAGAGGGAAGGGCCAGGGAGCTGTTTTTT. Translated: CASSLAEGRARELFF.

The CDR3 DNA is TGTGCCAGCAGTGAAACAGGGGTTTTATCCGGGGAGCTGTTTTTT. Protein: CASSETGVLSGELFF. The chain recombines TRBV2 with TRBJ2-2; 7 bases align to TRBD1. J lost 6 bases, V lost 2 bases, and 6 bases had no gene match. Per the germline V gene, CDR1 is SNHLY and CDR2 is FYNNEI. This CDR3 is built from 15 residues.

The chain's CDR3 is CASSPADTNTGELFF. CDR3 bases: TGTGCCAGCTCACCGGCGGATACTAACACCGGGGAGCTGTTTTTT. V gene TRBV18 combines with J gene TRBJ2-2, with unresolved D. Germline V gives CDR1 KGHSH, CDR2 LQKENI. Trimming shortened V by 3 bases and J by 2 bases, and 10 bases separated the two germline ends. This CDR3 spans 15 amino acids.

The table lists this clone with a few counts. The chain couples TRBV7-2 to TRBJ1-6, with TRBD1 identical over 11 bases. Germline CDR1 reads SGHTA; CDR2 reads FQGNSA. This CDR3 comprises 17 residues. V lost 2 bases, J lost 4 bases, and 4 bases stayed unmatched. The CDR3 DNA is TGTGCCAGCAGCTTACGGACAGGGGGCGCTTATAATTCACCCCTCCACTTT. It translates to CASSLRTGGAYNSPLHF.

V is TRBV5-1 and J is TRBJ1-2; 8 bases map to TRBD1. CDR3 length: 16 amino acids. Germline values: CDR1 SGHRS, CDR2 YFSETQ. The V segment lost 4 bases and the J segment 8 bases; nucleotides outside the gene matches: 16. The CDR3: CASSPTTPGGVEGYTF. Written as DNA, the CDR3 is TGCGCCAGCAGCCCCACCACCCCAGGGGGCGTAGAGGGCTACACCTTC. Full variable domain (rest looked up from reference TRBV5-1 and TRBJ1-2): KAGVTQTPRYLIKTRGQQVTLSCSPISGHRSVSWYQQTPGQGLQFLFEYFSETQRNKGNFPGRFSGRQFSNSRSEMNVSTLELGDSALYLCASSPTTPGGVEGYTFGSGTRLTVV.

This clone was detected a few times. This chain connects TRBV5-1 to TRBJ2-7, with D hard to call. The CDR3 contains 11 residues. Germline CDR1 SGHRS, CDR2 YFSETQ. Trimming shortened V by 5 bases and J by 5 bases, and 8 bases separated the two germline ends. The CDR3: CASSDLDEQYF. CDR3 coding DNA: TGCGCCAGCAGTGATTTGGACGAGCAGTACTTC.

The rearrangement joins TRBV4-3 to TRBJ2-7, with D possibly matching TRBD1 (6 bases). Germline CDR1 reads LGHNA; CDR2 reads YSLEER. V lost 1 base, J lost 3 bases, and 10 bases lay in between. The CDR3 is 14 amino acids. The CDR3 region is CASSQVTGNYEQYF. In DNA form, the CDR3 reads TGCGCCAGCAGCCAAGTAACAGGGAACTACGAGCAGTACTTC.

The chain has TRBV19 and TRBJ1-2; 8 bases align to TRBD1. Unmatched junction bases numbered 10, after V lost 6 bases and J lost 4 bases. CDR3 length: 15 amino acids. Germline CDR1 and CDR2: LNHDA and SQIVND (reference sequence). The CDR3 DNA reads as TGTGCCAGTAGCCCGGGGACAGGACCCACCTATGGCTACACCTTC. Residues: CASSPGTGPTYGYTF.

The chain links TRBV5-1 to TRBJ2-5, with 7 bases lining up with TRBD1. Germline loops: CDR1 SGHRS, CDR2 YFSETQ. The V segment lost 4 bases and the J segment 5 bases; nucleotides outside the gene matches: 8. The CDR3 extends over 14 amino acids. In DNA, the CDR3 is TGCGCCAGCAGCGGGCGGACAGGCGGGGAGACCCAGTACTTC. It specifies CASSGRTGGETQYF.

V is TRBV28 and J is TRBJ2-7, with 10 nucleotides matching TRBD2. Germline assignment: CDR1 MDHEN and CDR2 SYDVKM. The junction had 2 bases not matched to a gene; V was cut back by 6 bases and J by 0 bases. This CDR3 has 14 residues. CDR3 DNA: TGTGCCAGCAGCCGGACTAGCGGCTCCTACGAGCAGTACTTC. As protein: CASSRTSGSYEQYF.

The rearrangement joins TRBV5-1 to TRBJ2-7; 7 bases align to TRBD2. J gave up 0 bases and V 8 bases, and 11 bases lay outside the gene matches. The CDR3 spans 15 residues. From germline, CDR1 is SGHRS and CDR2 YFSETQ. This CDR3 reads CASRYGGGTSYEQYF. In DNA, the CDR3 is TGCGCCAGTCGTTACGGGGGAGGGACCTCCTACGAGCAGTACTTC.

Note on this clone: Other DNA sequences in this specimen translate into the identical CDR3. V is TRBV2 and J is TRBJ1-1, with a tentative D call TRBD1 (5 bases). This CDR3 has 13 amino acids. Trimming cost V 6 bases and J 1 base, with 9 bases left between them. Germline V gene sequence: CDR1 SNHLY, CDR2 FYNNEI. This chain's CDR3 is CASSRQWNTEAFF. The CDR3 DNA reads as TGTGCCAGCAGCCGACAGTGGAACACTGAAGCTTTCTTT.

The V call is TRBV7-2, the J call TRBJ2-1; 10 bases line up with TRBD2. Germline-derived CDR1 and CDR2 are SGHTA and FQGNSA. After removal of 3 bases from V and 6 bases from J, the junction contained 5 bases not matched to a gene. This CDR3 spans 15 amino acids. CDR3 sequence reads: CASSLASGGFNEQFF. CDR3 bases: TGTGCCAGCAGCTTGGCTAGCGGGGGATTCAATGAGCAGTTCTTC.

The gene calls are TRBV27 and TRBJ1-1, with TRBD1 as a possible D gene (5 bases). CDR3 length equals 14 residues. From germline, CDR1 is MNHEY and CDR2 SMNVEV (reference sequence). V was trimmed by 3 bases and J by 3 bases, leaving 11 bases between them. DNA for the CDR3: TGTGCCAGCAGTTTGAAAGGGGTTCACACTGAAGCTTTCTTT. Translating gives CASSLKGVHTEAFF.

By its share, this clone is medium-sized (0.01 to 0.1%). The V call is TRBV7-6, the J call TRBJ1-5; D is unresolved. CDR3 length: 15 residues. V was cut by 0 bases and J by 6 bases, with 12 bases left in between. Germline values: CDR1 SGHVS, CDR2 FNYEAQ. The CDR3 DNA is TGTGCCAGCAGCTTAGCGGTCGACCCTGTTCAGCCCCAGCATTTT. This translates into CASSLAVDPVQPQHF.

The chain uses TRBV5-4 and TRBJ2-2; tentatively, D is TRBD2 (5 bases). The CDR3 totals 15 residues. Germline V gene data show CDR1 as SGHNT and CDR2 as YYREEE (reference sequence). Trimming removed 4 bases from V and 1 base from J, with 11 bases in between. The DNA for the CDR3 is TGTGCCAGCAGCATGCTAGCTGAGAACACCGGGGAGCTGTTTTTT. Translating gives CASSMLAENTGELFF.